Listed below are T cell receptor beta chains from one sample, sequenced in a study of blood T cell repertoires in COVID-19. TCRdb keeps only in-frame clones here, not all; method: immunoSEQ multiplex PCR. The sample shows tens of thousands of clones, roughly 84% of them seen only once. Sequenced: peripheral blood. The origin of the receptors is a human donor in a cohort sampled during active COVID-19. Both conserved end residues are part of each CDR3. A D gene is named only where the DNA matches it firmly. Size is stated for part of the rows, as once, few or many counts, or as a class when the clone is expanded.

cdr3_nt cdr3_aa d_call v_call clone_size j_call
TGCGCCAGCAGCCAAGGTGTAGCGTACAATGAGCAGTTCTTC CASSQGVAYNEQFF - TRBV4-3 - TRBJ2-1
TGTGCCAGTACCCCCGGGGGAGCTAATGAAAAACTGTTTTTT CASTPGGANEKLFF - TRBV19 - TRBJ1-4
TGTGCCAGCAGTCCTGGGCCGGGACAGGGATTTGACACCGGGGAGCTGTTTTTT CASSPGPGQGFDTGELFF TRBD1 TRBV27 - TRBJ2-2
TGCAGCGTTGGAGCGGGAAACACCATATATTTT CSVGAGNTIYF - TRBV29-1 - TRBJ1-3
TGTGCCAGCAGCCCAACAGGGGTCTTTGCCTATGGCTACACCTTC CASSPTGVFAYGYTF TRBD1 TRBV9 - TRBJ1-2
TGTGCCAGCAGTTACTTAACAGGGAGAGCTGAAGCTTTCTTT CASSYLTGRAEAFF - TRBV6-5 few TRBJ1-1
TGTGCCAGCAGTTGGACAGGGCCTAATGAAAAACTGTTTTTT CASSWTGPNEKLFF TRBD1 TRBV6-5 once TRBJ1-4
TGTGCCAGCAGCACAGGACAGCCGTTAGGGACAGATACGCAGTATTTT CASSTGQPLGTDTQYF - TRBV21-1 - TRBJ2-3
TGTGCCAGCAGTTTCGACCGGGGGAGTGGATCACCCCTCCACTTT CASSFDRGSGSPLHF - TRBV6-6 - TRBJ1-6
TGTGCCAGCAGTTATACGAGCGGGGGTTACAATGAGCAGTTCTTC CASSYTSGGYNEQFF TRBD2 TRBV6-2/TRBV6-3 - TRBJ2-1
TGTGCCACCAGCAGCCCCAACTTCCACGAGCAGTACTTC CATSSPNFHEQYF - TRBV15 - TRBJ2-7
TGTGCCAGCTTCCCGGGAATGAACACCGGGGAGCTGTTTTTT CASFPGMNTGELFF - TRBV18 - TRBJ2-2
TGTGCCAGTAGTATGGTGGCTAGCGGGGGGCAAGAGACCCAGTACTTC CASSMVASGGQETQYF TRBD2 TRBV19 - TRBJ2-5
TGTGCCAGCAGCCCCCCCGGGCGCGGGTCCCTTAACTATGGCTACACCTTC CASSPPGRGSLNYGYTF - TRBV5-6 - TRBJ1-2
TGTGCCAGCAGCTTAGGGGCGGGGACCTCGGCTAATACGCAGTATTTT CASSLGAGTSANTQYF - TRBV7-2 - TRBJ2-3
TGTGCCAGCAGCTTAGGTCTACTAGCGGGGTACAATGAGCAGTTCTTC CASSLGLLAGYNEQFF TRBD2 TRBV7-9 - TRBJ2-1
TGCGCCAGCAGCCATCTTTCCTATGGCTACACCTTC CASSHLSYGYTF - TRBV4-3 - TRBJ1-2
TGTGCCATCAGTGACATGGGGGCGGCAGGGAGCTCCTACGAGCAGTACTTC CAISDMGAAGSSYEQYF - TRBV10-3 - TRBJ2-7
TGTGCCAGCAGCGTCAGCCGCAGGGGAACCTACGAGCAGTACTTC CASSVSRRGTYEQYF - TRBV9 - TRBJ2-7
TGTGCCAGCAGCCCTGGTCGGGGAACCCAGTACTTC CASSPGRGTQYF - TRBV5-6 once TRBJ2-5
TGTGCCAGCAGCCGGCGGGGGGTCTATGGCTACACCTTC CASSRRGVYGYTF - TRBV5-4 - TRBJ1-2
TGTGCCAGCAGCCCAATCGACAGGGAACGCTACACCTTC CASSPIDRERYTF TRBD1 TRBV9 few TRBJ1-2
TGTGCCAGCTCCCCAAATCCCGGGACAGCACCCTACAATGAGCAGTTCTTC CASSPNPGTAPYNEQFF TRBD1 TRBV7-6 - TRBJ2-1
TGTGCCAGCAGCTTACCTAGGGGTACGCAGTATTTT CASSLPRGTQYF - TRBV7-8 - TRBJ2-3
TGCAGTGCTAGTGGTAATCCGGAAGAGACCCAGTACTTC CSASGNPEETQYF - TRBV20-1 once TRBJ2-5
TGTGCCAGCAGTGTACCCACAGGGGCTGGGGCCAACGTCCTGACTTTC CASSVPTGAGANVLTF TRBD1 TRBV6-1 - TRBJ2-6
TGCAGCGTTGCTTGGGGGTCCGGCGGGGCAGGGAATACGCAGTATTTT CSVAWGSGGAGNTQYF - TRBV29-1 - TRBJ2-3
TGTGCCAGCGCCATGGCGGATTCACCCCTCCACTTT CASAMADSPLHF - TRBV2 - TRBJ1-6
TGCGCCAGCAGCTCGTTGGGGACTAGCGGGGGGGATGGCACAGATACGCAGTATTTT CASSSLGTSGGDGTDTQYF TRBD2 TRBV5-1 - TRBJ2-3
TGCGCCAGCAGCCAAGCAGGGTCTCGCACAGATACGCAGTATTTT CASSQAGSRTDTQYF - TRBV4-3 - TRBJ2-3
TGTGCCAGCAGTGAAATGAGGGCAAGAGCGGGGGAATTCTTC CASSEMRARAGEFF TRBD2 TRBV2 - TRBJ2-1
TGTGCCCCGAGGGGGTTGAGAGTCCGCAACTATGGCTACACCTTC CAPRGLRVRNYGYTF - TRBV24-1 - TRBJ1-2
TGTGCCATCACTGGGGGGGTTAGCTCTGGAAACACCATATATTTT CAITGGVSSGNTIYF - TRBV10-3 - TRBJ1-3
TGTGCCAGCAGCTCTGGGGGGGGGACTGTCTATGGCTACACCTTC CASSSGGGTVYGYTF - TRBV27 few TRBJ1-2
TGTGCCAGCTCACCAGGGGAGGTGTACACTGAAGCTTTCTTT CASSPGEVYTEAFF - TRBV18 once TRBJ1-1
TGCAGCGTTGAACTAGCCGGAGATACGCAGTATTTT CSVELAGDTQYF - TRBV29-1 - TRBJ2-3
TGTGCCACCAGCTTACGGGACAGGGGGCCCACAGATACGCAGTATTTT CATSLRDRGPTDTQYF TRBD1 TRBV15 many TRBJ2-3
TGCGCCAGCCGAGGGAGGGCGCGGGTGGGAGAGACCCAGTACTTC CASRGRARVGETQYF TRBD2 TRBV10-2 - TRBJ2-5
TGTGCCAGCAGTGACCAGGGGTTGGCTTACGAGCAGTACTTC CASSDQGLAYEQYF - TRBV6-6 once TRBJ2-7
TGTGCCAGCAGCCAAGATGGAGAGACTAGCGGGACCTCCCCCTACGAGCAGTACTTC CASSQDGETSGTSPYEQYF TRBD2 TRBV4-2 - TRBJ2-7
TGTGCCACCAGTGATCCGCGGATCGGGGGCTACACCTTC CATSDPRIGGYTF - TRBV24-1 - TRBJ1-2
TGTGCCAGCTCACCAATCGACACAGACACCATATATTTT CASSPIDTDTIYF - TRBV18 - TRBJ1-3
TGTGCCAGCAGCCTGGAGACCGGGGAGCTGTTTTTT CASSLETGELFF - TRBV7-3 - TRBJ2-2
TGTGCCAGCAGTTTATCCTATGGGGCTAGCACAGATACGCAGTATTTT CASSLSYGASTDTQYF - TRBV28 few TRBJ2-3
TGCGCCAGCAGCCAAGACTGGACTAGCGGGGGGCCAGAGACCCAGTACTTC CASSQDWTSGGPETQYF TRBD2 TRBV4-3 - TRBJ2-5
TGTGCCAGCAGCTCCTACAGGGTGGACACTGAAGCTTTCTTT CASSSYRVDTEAFF - TRBV13 - TRBJ1-1
TGTGCCAGCAGCCCAGGAGGGGGGGCTTGGGGCTATGGCTACACCTTC CASSPGGGAWGYGYTF - TRBV7-8 - TRBJ1-2
TGTGCCAGCAGCTTGCAACGATGGACAGGGGAGAACATTCAGTACTTC CASSLQRWTGENIQYF TRBD1 TRBV7-6 once TRBJ2-4
TGTGCCAGCAAATGGGGAGCGGGAGATACCGGGGAGCTGTTTTTT CASKWGAGDTGELFF TRBD2 TRBV5-4 - TRBJ2-2
TGTGCCAGTAGTATTGGTGGCGGAGAGCAGTTCTTC CASSIGGGEQFF - TRBV19 - TRBJ2-1
TGTGCCAGCAGTGCCCACGTGGACAGGCGCCTCGGCTATGGCTACACCTTC CASSAHVDRRLGYGYTF TRBD1 TRBV9 - TRBJ1-2
TGTGCCAGCAGCTTGACAGGGAGTTCACCCCTCCACTTT CASSLTGSSPLHF - TRBV5-6 - TRBJ1-6
TGTGCCAGCAGCCAGACAGCGAATCAGCCCCAGCATTTT CASSQTANQPQHF - TRBV5-6 once TRBJ1-5